The rows below give T cell receptor beta chains drawn from one sample of a study of blood T cell repertoires in COVID-19. Some clones are missing from TCRdb's copy, which holds only in-frame ones; the method was immunoSEQ multiplex PCR. The sample records about 150,000 clones, 80% to 90% being singletons. Sample: peripheral blood. The origin of the receptors is a woman between 55 and 75 years old with COVID-19, enrolled during active disease. Each CDR3 is given with its conserved first and last residue. Each record gives: V gene, D gene, clone size, J gene, CDR3 DNA, CDR3 protein. A D gene is named only where the DNA matches it firmly. For some rows the clone size is stated as once, few or many, or as a class when expanded; others skip it.

TRBV2,.,once,TRBJ2-1,TGTGCCAGCAGTGTTGCTCCTAGCTCCTACAATGAGCAGTTCTTC,CASSVAPSSYNEQFF
TRBV7-8,TRBD1,.,TRBJ2-3,TGTGCCAGCAGCCCCCGGACAGGGGGTGCAGATACGCAGTATTTT,CASSPRTGGADTQYF
TRBV6-5,.,.,TRBJ2-2,TGTGCCAGCAGCGCACCGACGGGAAGCGCTGGGGAGCTGTTTTTT,CASSAPTGSAGELFF
TRBV7-2,.,.,TRBJ1-1,TGTGCCAGCAGTAACAGGGAGAAGACTGAAGCTTTCTTT,CASSNREKTEAFF
TRBV4-3,.,.,TRBJ2-7,TGCGCCAGCAGCCAAGATCGTGGGGCAGCCTACGAGCAGTACTTC,CASSQDRGAAYEQYF
TRBV3-1/TRBV3-2,TRBD2,.,TRBJ2-5,TGTGCCAGCAGCCAAGAGTTCTCGGGGGGGGAGACCCAGTACTTC,CASSQEFSGGETQYF
TRBV18,.,.,TRBJ2-1,TGTGCCAGCTCACGGGGCGAAAACGTATACAATGAGCAGTTCTTC,CASSRGENVYNEQFF
TRBV27,TRBD1,.,TRBJ2-7,TGTGCCAGCAGTTTATTTTCGGACAGGAACTACGAGCAGTACTTC,CASSLFSDRNYEQYF
TRBV4-1,TRBD1,.,TRBJ2-6,TGCGCCAGCAGCCAACTTCCCGGGACAGCCTCTGGGGCCAACGTCCTGACTTTC,CASSQLPGTASGANVLTF
TRBV29-1,.,.,TRBJ2-7,TGCAGCGTTGTCCTCCAGGGATTCGAGCAGTACTTC,CSVVLQGFEQYF
TRBV19,.,.,TRBJ2-2,TGTGCCAGTAGTACAGGGTTGAACACCGGGGAGCTGTTTTTT,CASSTGLNTGELFF
TRBV20-1,.,.,TRBJ2-7,TGCAGTGCTAGTAGCACGGGAAGCTCCTACGAGCAGTACTTC,CSASSTGSSYEQYF
TRBV3-1/TRBV3-2,.,.,TRBJ2-3,TGTGCCAGCAGCCAAGCCACCCCATTTATCGCGGGGGCCCTCGATACGCAGTATTTT,CASSQATPFIAGALDTQYF
TRBV5-6,.,.,TRBJ1-5,TGTGCCAGCAGCATCGGGTGGAATCAGCCCCAGCATTTT,CASSIGWNQPQHF
TRBV3-1/TRBV3-2,.,once,TRBJ1-2,TGTGCCAGCAGCCAAGATACAGGGAGCTATGGCTACACCTTC,CASSQDTGSYGYTF
TRBV19,TRBD2,.,TRBJ2-3,TGTGCCAGTAGTAGCGGGGGGCCAGATACGCAGTATTTT,CASSSGGPDTQYF
TRBV19,.,.,TRBJ1-5,TGTGCCAGTAGTAAAACGGGGAAAGGACAGCCCCAGCATTTT,CASSKTGKGQPQHF
TRBV6-2/TRBV6-3,.,.,TRBJ2-7,TGTGCCAGCAGTTACGATCGCTCAGGGTCCTACGAGCAGTACTTC,CASSYDRSGSYEQYF
TRBV15,.,.,TRBJ2-5,TGTGCCACCAGCAGCTTAACAGGGTTGGAGACCCAGTACTTC,CATSSLTGLETQYF
TRBV5-1,.,.,TRBJ2-7,TGCGCCAGCAGCTTAAAACAGGGCTACGAGCAGTACTTC,CASSLKQGYEQYF
TRBV11-2,.,.,TRBJ1-1,TGTGCCAGCAGTCTAGCCTCGTTGAACACTGAAGCTTTCTTT,CASSLASLNTEAFF
TRBV5-1,.,.,TRBJ1-4,TGCGCCAGCAGCTTAGGGGTTGTAGAGGATGAAAAACTGTTTTTT,CASSLGVVEDEKLFF
TRBV6-5,TRBD2,once,TRBJ2-3,TGTGCCAGCAACCTTAGCGGGGGGGCGGTAAATACGCAGTATTTT,CASNLSGGAVNTQYF
TRBV5-1,TRBD1,.,TRBJ1-1,TGCGCCAGCAGCTGGCGACAGGGTAAAAACACTGAAGCTTTCTTT,CASSWRQGKNTEAFF
TRBV3-1/TRBV3-2,.,.,TRBJ2-3,TGTGCCAGCAGCCAAAACGGGGTGGGGACTAGCACAGATACGCAGTATTTT,CASSQNGVGTSTDTQYF
TRBV24-1,.,.,TRBJ2-2,TGTGCCACCAGTGGGTTGACTGCCGACACCGGGGAGCTGTTTTTT,CATSGLTADTGELFF
TRBV5-1,TRBD1,.,TRBJ2-7,TGCGCCAGCAGCTTGGGACAGGGGGCTAACGAGCAGTACTTC,CASSLGQGANEQYF
TRBV5-4,TRBD2,.,TRBJ2-1,TGTGCCAGCAGCTTGAGACTAGCGGACAATGAGCAGTTCTTC,CASSLRLADNEQFF
TRBV5-1,.,.,TRBJ1-2,TGCGCCAGCAGCTTGGAGGGGGAAAACTATGGCTACACCTTC,CASSLEGENYGYTF
TRBV4-3,.,.,TRBJ1-2,TGCGCCAGCAGCCAAGATGCGGCATCGGGGATCAACTATGGCTACACCTTC,CASSQDAASGINYGYTF
TRBV5-1,TRBD1,.,TRBJ1-1,TGCGCCAGCAGCTTTACAGGGGGCACCATGAACACTGAAGCTTTCTTT,CASSFTGGTMNTEAFF
TRBV9,.,.,TRBJ2-7,TGTGCCAGCAGCGTAGAACAGGGCGAGCAGTACTTC,CASSVEQGEQYF
TRBV7-2,TRBD1,.,TRBJ2-1,TGTGCCAGCAGCCTACAGGGGGCTGACGGTGAGCAGTTCTTC,CASSLQGADGEQFF
TRBV18,.,.,TRBJ1-1,TGTGCCAGCTCACCAAGATTCGGGGTTGGGGACACTGAAGCTTTCTTT,CASSPRFGVGDTEAFF